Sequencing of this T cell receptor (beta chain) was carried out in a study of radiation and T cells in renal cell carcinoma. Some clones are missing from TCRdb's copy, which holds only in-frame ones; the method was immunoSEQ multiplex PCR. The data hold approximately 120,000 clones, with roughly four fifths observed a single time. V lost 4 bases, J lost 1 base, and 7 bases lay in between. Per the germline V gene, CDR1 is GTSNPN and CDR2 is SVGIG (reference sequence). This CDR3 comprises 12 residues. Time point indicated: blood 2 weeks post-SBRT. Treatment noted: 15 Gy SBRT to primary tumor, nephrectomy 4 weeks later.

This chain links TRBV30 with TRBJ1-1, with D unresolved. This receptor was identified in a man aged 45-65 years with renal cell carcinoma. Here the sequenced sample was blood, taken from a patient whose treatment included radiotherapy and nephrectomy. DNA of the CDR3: TGTGCCTGGAAATGGGGGAACACTGAAGCTTTCTTT. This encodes CAWKWGNTEAFF.